The 15 T cell receptor beta chains below were found in one sample sequenced in a study of T cell repertoires in cytomegalovirus infection. These receptors have no known antigen. TCRdb reprocessed the reads with MiXCR, giving one entry per CDR3 protein. The sample carries 340,000 or so distinct CDR3 sequences, around 25% recorded once. Material: cultured PBMCs, obtained from culture after CMV antigen stimulation. These receptors originate from a human donor in good health (CMV status not recorded). Some clones in this sample may be carry-over from other donors' samples.

This clonotype was seen ten or more times. The genes are TRBV12-3 or TRBV12-4 and TRBJ1-1, with D possibly TRBD1 on 6 matching bases. V lost 4 bases, J lost 2 bases, and 17 bases lay in between. This CDR3 is 16 amino acids long. The CDR3 protein is CASSSPSGQINTEAFF. CDR3 nucleotides: TGTGCCAGCAGTTCCCCCAGCGGACAGATTAACACTGAAGCTTTCTTT.

V and J are TRBV13 and TRBJ2-1; TRBD2 is a possible D gene (6 bases). With 4 bases removed from V and 2 bases from J, the gap between germline ends came to 15 bases. The CDR3 is 16 residues long. CDR1 and CDR2 (germline): PRHDT, FYEKMQ (reference sequence). The CDR3 here is CASSSGRRITYNEQFF. The CDR3 region has the DNA TGTGCCAGCAGCTCAGGGAGGAGGATCACCTACAATGAGCAGTTCTTC.

This clonotype was counted many times. The rearrangement joins TRBV7-2 to TRBJ1-2; D is perhaps TRBD1 (6 bases). Per germline, CDR1 SGHTA and CDR2 FQGNSA. This CDR3 region has 15 residues. Trimming removed 1 base from V and 4 bases from J, with 13 bases in between. CDR3 in DNA: TGTGCCAGCAGCTTAGTAGTGCAGGGGACCTATGGCTACACCTTC. Residues: CASSLVVQGTYGYTF.

The chain has TRBV6-2 or TRBV6-3 and TRBJ2-3, with 11 bases that match TRBD2. CDR1 and CDR2 from the germline V gene are MNHEY and SVGEGT. With 2 bases clipped from V and 0 bases from J, the junction kept 4 bases outside the gene matches. The CDR3 runs to 17 residues. DNA for the CDR3: TGTGCCAGCAGTTACGGTGGGACTAGCGGTAGCACAGATACGCAGTATTTT. It codes for CASSYGGTSGSTDTQYF.

As for this clonotype: One base away lies a much larger clone, so this may be a sequencing read error. The V gene is TRBV12-3 or TRBV12-4, the J gene TRBJ1-1; possibly TRBD1 for D (5 bases). V shed 7 bases and J shed 1 base, with 16 bases lying between them. This CDR3 spans 15 amino acids. The CDR3 DNA is TGTGCCAGCACCCTGCAAAGGGGCCAGAACACTGAAGCTTTCTTT. Residues: CASTLQRGQNTEAFF.

This clonotype has a handful of counts. The chain combines TRBV6-6 with TRBJ1-1; no clear D. Germline V lookup: CDR1 MNHNY, CDR2 SVGAGI (reference sequence). The CDR3 is made up of 14 amino acids. V was cut by 6 bases and J by 1 base, with 12 bases left in between. This chain's CDR3 is CASRPRDGNTEAFF. The CDR3 DNA reads as TGTGCCAGCAGACCCCGAGACGGGAACACTGAAGCTTTCTTT.

The V and J genes are TRBV12-3 or TRBV12-4 and TRBJ2-7; 7 bases map to TRBD1. This CDR3 comprises 12 residues. J was trimmed by 5 bases and V by 4 bases; bases with no gene match: 2. The CDR3: CASSSRGNEQYV. CDR3 in DNA: TGTGCCAGCAGTTCCAGGGGGAACGAGCAGTACGTC.

This clonotype was counted a few times. J is TRBJ1-3 and V is TRBV19, with D unresolved. In germline, CDR1 is LNHDA, CDR2 SQIVND (reference sequence). Trimming took 4 bases from V and 0 from J, leaving 10 bases between them. There are 15 residues in the CDR3. In DNA form, the CDR3 reads TGTGCCAGTAGTACGACACATTTCTCTGGAAACACCATATATTTT. Translating it yields CASSTTHFSGNTIYF. The variable domain in full, with the rest retrieved from reference TRBV19 and TRBJ1-3, is DGGITQSPKYLFRKEGQNVTLSCEQNLNHDAMYWYRQDPGQGLRLIYYSQIVNDFQKGDIAEGYSVSREKKESFPLTVTSAQKNPTAFYLCASSTTHFSGNTIYFGEGSWLTVV.

This rearrangement joins TRBV11-2 to TRBJ2-1, with 11 positions matching TRBD2. CDR3 length equals 15 residues. V dropped 5 bases and J dropped 8; count of bases not matched to a gene: 8. CDR1 is SGHAT, CDR2 FQNNGV, per germline. The CDR3 spells CASSGTSGSWDEQFF. CDR3 bases: TGTGCCAGCAGCGGAACTAGCGGGAGTTGGGATGAGCAGTTCTTC.

This clonotype has at least ten counts. The CDR3 DNA reads TGTGCCAGCAGCCCAAAAAGCAGGGTTTCCTATAATTCACCCCTCCACTTT. It codes for CASSPKSRVSYNSPLHF. V usage is TRBV7-2 and J usage is TRBJ1-6; the D gene is possibly TRBD1 (5 bases). Trimming removed 5 bases from V and 1 base from J, with 15 bases in between. This CDR3 spans 17 amino acids. Germline assignment: CDR1 SGHTA and CDR2 FQGNSA.

The count of this clonotype is one. The CDR3 nucleotides are TGCAGTGCTTTTCCGGGAATTGCTCACAATGAGCAGTTCTTC. Translation gives CSAFPGIAHNEQFF. The rearrangement joins TRBV20-1 to TRBJ2-1; a possible D gene is TRBD2 (5 bases). Trimming shortened V by 5 bases and J by 5 bases, and 16 bases separated the two germline ends. The germline V gene encodes CDR1 DFQATT and CDR2 SNEGSKA (reference sequence). The CDR3 is 14 amino acids.

The chain combines TRBV27 with TRBJ2-2; 14 bases match TRBD2. This CDR3 has 18 amino acids. V was pared by 3 bases and J by 6 bases, with 9 bases of the junction left unmatched. Germline CDR1 is MNHEY and CDR2 is SMNVEV (reference sequence). The DNA of the CDR3 is TGTGCCAGCAGTTTGACTAGCGGGAGGGTCCGGGTAGCCGGGGAGCTGTTTTTT. It yields the protein CASSLTSGRVRVAGELFF.

V gene TRBV12-3 or TRBV12-4 combines with J gene TRBJ1-4, with TRBD1 as a possible D gene (5 bases). This CDR3 is 16 amino acids long. V lost 7 bases and J lost 2, with 17 bases in between. CDR3 sequence (DNA): TGTGCCAGCACCTTGGGGACGGGGGTTACTAATGAAAAACTGTTTTTT. Its protein is CASTLGTGVTNEKLFF.

This sequence joins TRBV28 and TRBJ2-1; tentative D call: TRBD1 (6 bases). This CDR3 region has 15 residues. Trimming took off 2 bases at V and 1 base at J, with 9 bases between the two ends. The V gene's germline CDR1 is MDHEN and CDR2 SYDVKM. In DNA form, the CDR3 reads TGTGCCAGCAGTTTAATAACAGGGTCCTACAATGAGCAGTTCTTC. Translated: CASSLITGSYNEQFF.

This clonotype was picked up one time. The J gene is TRBJ2-7, the V gene TRBV7-2; 8 bases map to TRBD2. Germline V gives CDR1 SGHTA, CDR2 FQGNSA. Trimming cost V 1 base and J 3 bases; bases outside gene matches: 5. CDR3 size: 15 residues. The CDR3 protein is CASSLGAGELYEQYF. CDR3 coding DNA: TGTGCCAGCAGCTTAGGAGCGGGAGAGCTCTACGAGCAGTACTTC.